Listed here are 29 T cell receptor beta chains from one sample, sequenced in a study of blood T cell repertoires in COVID-19. Profiled with immunoSEQ multiplex PCR; TCRdb holds only in-frame clones, not every one. The table has 250,000 to 350,000 clones, approximately 89% seen once. The sample consisted of peripheral blood. The receptor set was obtained from a woman aged 55-70 years with acute or convalescent COVID-19.

This chain uses TRBV28 with TRBJ2-1; 9 nucleotides align to TRBD2. The CDR3 is 15 amino acids. J lost 4 bases, V lost 5 bases, and 6 bases had no gene match. Germline CDR1 is MDHEN and CDR2 is SYDVKM. CDR3 region: CASSDLAGGYNEQFF. In nucleotides, the CDR3 is TGTGCCAGCAGTGACTTGGCGGGAGGGTACAATGAGCAGTTCTTC.

This chain uses TRBV10-3 with TRBJ1-2, with 9 positions matching TRBD1. J was trimmed by 8 bases and V by 6 bases; bases with no gene match: 10. The CDR3 is 14 amino acids. Germline V CDR1 and CDR2: ENHRY, SYGVKD. The chain's CDR3 is CAISLEQGARGYTF. DNA of the CDR3: TGTGCCATCAGCCTTGAACAGGGGGCTCGGGGCTACACCTTC.

The chain uses TRBV25-1 and TRBJ2-1; 9 bases fit TRBD1. Unmatched junction bases numbered 8, after V lost 0 bases and J lost 2 bases. The CDR3 sequence is 18 residues long. The germline V gene encodes CDR1 MGHDK and CDR2 SYGVNS. The CDR3 loop is CASSEYKGGQGTYNEQFF. CDR3 coding DNA: TGTGCCAGCAGTGAATATAAGGGGGGACAGGGAACCTACAATGAGCAGTTCTTC.

The rearrangement uses TRBV7-2 and TRBJ1-1, with D possibly matching TRBD1 (5 bases). CDR1 SGHTA and CDR2 FQGNSA come from the germline V gene. There are 15 residues in the CDR3. V lost 0 bases and J 1 base, leaving 9 bases between the germline ends. The CDR3 DNA reads TGTGCCAGCAGCTTAGCGCTGGGGGGGAACACTGAAGCTTTCTTT. Translation gives CASSLALGGNTEAFF.

The chain employs TRBV10-1 and TRBJ2-6; maybe TRBD1 (5 bases). CDR3 size: 17 residues. Germline V gene data show CDR1 as WNHNN and CDR2 as SYGVQD (reference sequence). V gave up 7 bases and J gave up 0 bases, with 16 bases separating them. The CDR3 reads CASNVKGVPSGANVLTF. As DNA, the CDR3 is TGCGCCAGCAACGTCAAAGGGGTCCCCTCTGGGGCCAACGTCCTGACTTTC.

This clone turned up a few times. V gene TRBV3-1 (or the pseudogene TRBV3-2) combines with J gene TRBJ2-3, with D possibly being TRBD2 (6 bases). The CDR3 has 15 residues. Germline V gene lookup returns CDR1 LGHDT and CDR2 YNNKEL (reference sequence). Deletions cut 1 base from V and 1 base from J, with 9 bases between. The DNA of the CDR3 is TGTGCCAGCAGCCAAGCGGGAGCGGGCACAGATACGCAGTATTTT. Its protein product is CASSQAGAGTDTQYF.

V and J are TRBV4-3 and TRBJ2-5; 13 bases are a match to TRBD2. The J segment lost 5 bases and the V segment lost 0 bases, leaving 12 bases of the junction unmatched. CDR3 size: 19 residues. In germline, CDR1 is LGHNA, CDR2 YSLEER. The CDR3 sequence is CASSQDRSTSGGAVETQYF. The CDR3 DNA sequence: TGCGCCAGCAGCCAAGATAGGTCCACTAGCGGGGGGGCCGTGGAGACCCAGTACTTC.

The gene calls are TRBV4-2 and TRBJ2-1; D might be TRBD2 (6 bases). Germline CDR1 and CDR2: LGHNA and YNFKEQ. Deletions cut 0 bases from V and 8 bases from J, with 17 bases between. The CDR3 consists of 16 residues. CDR3 in DNA: TGTGCCAGCAGCCAAGAGGGCGGGACCTGGGGTCATGAGCAGTTCTTC. Protein product: CASSQEGGTWGHEQFF.

The CDR3 DNA is TGTGCCATCAGTGAGTCCGGAGGACAGGGAGGTGAAAACATTCAGTACTTC. Translated: CAISESGGQGGENIQYF. This chain links TRBV10-3 with TRBJ2-4; 8 bases align to TRBD1. This CDR3 is built from 17 residues. The germline CDR1 and CDR2 sequences are ENHRY and SYGVKD. Trimming at V came to 0 bases and at J to 5 bases, leaving 9 bases not matched to a gene.

This sequence joins TRBV28 and TRBJ2-7; 11 nucleotides align to TRBD2. With V trimmed by 6 bases and J by 2 bases, 9 bases remained unmatched. Looked up from germline, CDR1 is MDHEN and CDR2 is SYDVKM. The CDR3 runs 16 residues. In DNA form, the CDR3 reads TGTGCCAGCAGCCCAGTCAATAGCGGGGGGGCCTACGAGCAGTACTTC. It yields the protein CASSPVNSGGAYEQYF.

This CDR3 reads CASSNRAGDSPLHF. The CDR3 DNA follows: TGTGCCAGCAGCAACAGGGCGGGTGATTCACCCCTCCACTTT. J is TRBJ1-6 and V is TRBV6-5; maybe TRBD1 (6 bases). Deletions cut 6 bases from V and 8 bases from J, with 14 bases between. Per the germline V gene, CDR1 is MNHEY and CDR2 is SVGAGI. This CDR3 comprises 14 residues.

The chain is built from TRBV24-1 and TRBJ2-3; 10 bases map to TRBD1. V was clipped by 7 bases and J by 3 bases; unmatched bases: 6. Germline lookup yields CDR1 KGHDR and CDR2 SFDVKD. The CDR3 sequence is 15 residues long. The CDR3 reads CATSFGQGGTDTQYF. The CDR3 coding sequence is TGTGCCACCAGCTTCGGACAGGGGGGTACAGATACGCAGTATTTT.

The rearrangement joins TRBV20-1 to TRBJ1-2; D may be TRBD1 (5 bases). V was trimmed by 3 bases and J by 4 bases, leaving 12 bases between them. The CDR3 is 13 residues long. Looked up from germline, CDR1 is DFQATT and CDR2 is SNEGSKA (reference sequence). In DNA form, the CDR3 reads TGCAGTGCTAGTGTGGGGCATGGCTATGGCTACACCTTC. Residues: CSASVGHGYGYTF.

This chain connects TRBV15 to TRBJ2-3; 10 bases fit TRBD2. V lost 5 bases to trimming and J lost 3 bases; unmatched junction nucleotides: 2. This CDR3 comprises 14 residues. Germline values: CDR1 LNHNV, CDR2 YYDKDF (reference sequence). The CDR3 bases are TGTGCCACCAGCCGGACTAGCGGAACAGATACGCAGTATTTT. Encoded protein: CATSRTSGTDTQYF.

The chain couples TRBV27 to TRBJ2-3, with D unclear. Germline-derived CDR1 and CDR2 are MNHEY and SMNVEV (reference sequence). The length of the CDR3 is 11 residues. V shed 8 bases and J shed 7 bases, with 10 bases lying between them. The CDR3 is CASRLGYTQYF. The CDR3 DNA follows: TGTGCCAGCCGCCTAGGATATACGCAGTATTTT.

The chain combines TRBV19 with TRBJ1-5; 7 bases are shared with TRBD1. The V segment lost 1 base and the J segment 3 bases; nucleotides outside the gene matches: 6. The CDR3 totals 16 residues. Germline loops: CDR1 LNHDA, CDR2 SQIVND (reference sequence). DNA for the CDR3: TGTGCCAGTAGTATAGCCGGCAGGGGGTACAATCAGCCCCAGCATTTT. This encodes CASSIAGRGYNQPQHF.

This chain joins TRBV27 and TRBJ1-5, with TRBD1 matching 8 bases. The CDR3 is made up of 18 amino acids. Trimming cost V 2 bases and J 3 bases; bases outside gene matches: 12. Looked up from germline, CDR1 is MNHEY and CDR2 is SMNVEV (reference sequence). Here the CDR3 reads CASSLGGTRGLYNQPQHF. CDR3 bases: TGTGCCAGCAGTTTAGGCGGAACCAGGGGGCTTTACAATCAGCCCCAGCATTTT.

V is TRBV28 and J is TRBJ1-6; tentative D call: TRBD1 (6 bases). The germline V gene has CDR1 MDHEN and CDR2 SYDVKM. The CDR3 consists of 15 residues. Deletions cut 6 bases from V and 4 bases from J, with 13 bases between. CDR3 loop: CASSEGVYYNSPLHF. The CDR3 DNA follows: TGTGCCAGCAGCGAGGGGGTTTATTATAATTCACCCCTCCACTTT.

V gene TRBV6-1 combines with J gene TRBJ1-4; TRBD1 is a possible D gene (5 bases). This CDR3 has 15 amino acids. V was trimmed by 2 bases and J by 5 bases, leaving 12 bases between them. The germline V gene has CDR1 MNHNS and CDR2 SASEGT. The chain's CDR3 is CASSESGGGNEKLFF. CDR3 DNA: TGTGCCAGCAGTGAATCGGGGGGGGGAAATGAAAAACTGTTTTTT.

This sequence joins TRBV27 and TRBJ2-1; TRBD2 matches at 9 bases. The CDR3 runs 14 residues. J was trimmed by 7 bases and V by 6 bases; bases with no gene match: 7. Per the germline V gene, CDR1 is MNHEY and CDR2 is SMNVEV (reference sequence). CDR3 amino acids: CASSPIAGANEQFF. CDR3 coding DNA: TGTGCCAGCAGCCCTATAGCGGGGGCGAATGAGCAGTTCTTC.

This chain connects TRBV6-2 or TRBV6-3 to TRBJ2-3, with TRBD2 matching 11 bases. CDR3 length equals 14 residues. Germline V gene sequence: CDR1 MNHEY, CDR2 SVGEGT. Trimming at V came to 5 bases and at J to 10 bases, leaving 8 bases not matched to a gene. The chain's CDR3 is CASSRLAGSAAQYF. The CDR3 nucleotides read TGTGCCAGCAGTAGACTAGCGGGAAGTGCTGCGCAGTATTTT.

This sequence joins TRBV6-5 and TRBJ1-3, with D unresolved. The germline CDR1 and CDR2 sequences are MNHEY and SVGAGI. V was trimmed by 8 bases and J by 0 bases, leaving 14 bases between them. The CDR3 has 15 amino acids. The CDR3 protein is CASGRPGDSGNTIYF. The CDR3, as DNA: TGTGCCAGCGGCCGCCCGGGAGACTCTGGAAACACCATATATTTT.

J is TRBJ2-3 and V is TRBV10-3, with TRBD2 identical over 8 bases. Trimming removed 3 bases from V and 2 bases from J; junction bases left unmatched: 7. Germline V CDR1 and CDR2: ENHRY, SYGVKD. The CDR3 has 16 residues. The CDR3 bases are TGTGCCATCAGTGATACGTCGGGGGGGCTCACAGATACGCAGTATTTT. This encodes CAISDTSGGLTDTQYF.

The V and J genes are TRBV4-2 and TRBJ2-3; 16 nucleotides line up with TRBD2. This CDR3 contains 20 residues. The germline V gene encodes CDR1 LGHNA and CDR2 YNFKEQ. Germline trimming cut 0 bases from V and 5 bases from J; bases unmatched to any gene: 11. The chain's CDR3 is CASSQDFSGTSGGAGDTQYF. The CDR3 region has the DNA TGTGCCAGCAGCCAAGATTTTTCCGGGACTAGCGGGGGGGCGGGAGATACGCAGTATTTT.

The V gene is TRBV2, the J gene TRBJ2-1; 7 nucleotides match TRBD2. CDR3 length equals 13 residues. Germline V gene lookup returns CDR1 SNHLY and CDR2 FYNNEI. V lost 8 bases and J lost 3; bases outside the gene matches: 4. The CDR3 DNA sequence: TGTGCCAGCGGCCTAGCGGTCTACAATGAGCAGTTCTTC. It yields the protein CASGLAVYNEQFF.

V gene TRBV18 combines with J gene TRBJ2-7, with 7 bases fitting TRBD2. Trimming took 2 bases from V and 3 from J; bases not matched to a gene: 7. This CDR3 region has 15 residues. Germline V CDR1 and CDR2: KGHSH, LQKENI. The CDR3 here is CASSPWGGLDYEQYF. For the CDR3, the DNA is TGTGCCAGCTCACCATGGGGGGGTTTAGACTACGAGCAGTACTTC.

This rearrangement joins TRBV6-5 to TRBJ1-4, with no clear D. V dropped 6 bases and J dropped 8 bases, with 16 bases sitting between them. CDR1 MNHEY and CDR2 SVGAGI come from the germline V gene. This CDR3 is built from 14 residues. The CDR3 spells CASSDPLTLEKLFF. CDR3 bases: TGTGCCAGCAGCGACCCCCTGACATTAGAAAAACTGTTTTTT.

The chain joins TRBV11-1 to TRBJ2-2, with 8 bases aligning to TRBD1. From germline, CDR1 is SGHAT and CDR2 FQDESV (reference sequence). V lost 3 bases to trimming and J lost 4 bases; unmatched junction nucleotides: 4. CDR3 length: 15 residues. The CDR3 DNA follows: TGTGCCAGCAGCTTCACGGACAGGGTCACCGGGGAGCTGTTTTTT. It yields the protein CASSFTDRVTGELFF.

The chain combines TRBV27 with TRBJ2-6; maybe TRBD1 (5 bases). The CDR3 sequence is 15 residues long. Trimming removed 3 bases at V and 2 bases at J, with 8 bases between. Germline CDR1 is MNHEY and CDR2 is SMNVEV (reference sequence). This chain's CDR3 is CASSFRAPGANVLTF. CDR3 nucleotides: TGTGCCAGCAGTTTCAGGGCCCCTGGGGCCAACGTCCTGACTTTC. Drawing the rest from reference TRBV27 and TRBJ2-6, the complete variable domain is EAQVTQNPRYLITVTGKKLTVTCSQNMNHEYMSWYRQDPGLGLRQIYYSMNVEVTDKGDVPEGYKVSRKEKRNFPLILESPSPNQTSLYFCASSFRAPGANVLTFGAGSRLTVL.